This is a list of T cell receptor beta chains from one sample in a study of T cell responses to AZD1222 COVID-19 vaccine. Assay used: immunoSEQ multiplex PCR; TCRdb lists only in-frame clones, some missing. The sample records fewer than 110,000 clones, more than 85% being singletons. Specimen: peripheral blood, collected on day 0 of AZD1222 vaccination. The receptors here all came from an adult in good health. CDR3s include the opening cysteine and the closing phenylalanine or tryptophan. The D gene is left open where the match is weak. Expanded clones are given a class, and other clones once, few, many or no size at all.

size	J	V	D	DNA	CDR3
NA	TRBJ2-2	TRBV5-6	NA	TGTGCCAGCAGCAATTTGGCACGGGACACCGGGGAGCTGTTTTTT	CASSNLARDTGELFF
NA	TRBJ1-6	TRBV24-1	NA	TGTGCCACCAGGAGGGAGAATAATTCACCCCTCCACTTT	CATRRENNSPLHF
NA	TRBJ1-1	TRBV29-1	TRBD1	TGCAGCGGGGACAGCGGGACCACTGAAGCTTTCTTT	CSGDSGTTEAFF
NA	TRBJ1-1	TRBV27	NA	TGTGCCAGCAGTCCCAATATCCCCTCCAGGGTTCGGCAGGCTTTCTTT	CASSPNIPSRVRQAFF
NA	TRBJ1-5	TRBV5-5	NA	TGTGCCAGCAGCCGGGACACCAATCAGCCCCAGCATTTT	CASSRDTNQPQHF
NA	TRBJ1-5	TRBV7-8	NA	TGTGCCAGCAGCGACCCCAGGGGTAAGAATCAGCCCCAGCATTTT	CASSDPRGKNQPQHF
NA	TRBJ1-3	TRBV7-2	NA	TGTGCCAGCAGCTCCGGGGTCTCTGGAAACACCATATATTTT	CASSSGVSGNTIYF
NA	TRBJ1-2	TRBV12-3/TRBV12-4	NA	TGTGCCAGCAGTTTAGGCAGGATGTATGGCTACACCTTC	CASSLGRMYGYTF
once	TRBJ1-5	TRBV30	TRBD1	TGTGCCTGGAACAGGGGAGGCAATCAGCCCCAGCATTTT	CAWNRGGNQPQHF
NA	TRBJ2-7	TRBV10-2	TRBD2	TGCGCCAGCAGTTTGGGACTAGCGGGGGAGCAGTACTTC	CASSLGLAGEQYF
NA	TRBJ1-2	TRBV18	NA	TGTGCCAGCTCACACGGGAGATCACAGGGCTCCTATGGCTACACCTTC	CASSHGRSQGSYGYTF
few	TRBJ2-4	TRBV20-1	NA	TGCAGTGTCTTTTGGGAAAACATTCAGTACTTC	CSVFWENIQYF
NA	TRBJ2-7	TRBV6-1	TRBD2	TGTGCCAGCAGTGAAGTCAGGACTAGTCGCGAGCAGTACTTC	CASSEVRTSREQYF
NA	TRBJ1-5	TRBV19	TRBD1	TGTGCCAGTAGTATAGTTACAGGGGGAGGCAATCAGCCCCAGCATTTT	CASSIVTGGGNQPQHF
NA	TRBJ1-5	TRBV3-1/TRBV3-2	NA	TGTGCCAGCAGCCAAGAAGGGGTTGGGATTCAGCCCCAGCATTTT	CASSQEGVGIQPQHF
once	TRBJ2-7	TRBV19	TRBD2	TGTGCCAGTAGCCGGACTAGCGGGAGAGTCGACGAGCAGTACTTC	CASSRTSGRVDEQYF
NA	TRBJ2-1	TRBV7-9	NA	TGTGCCAGCCTGGAAGGGGGTTACAATGAGCAGTTCTTC	CASLEGGYNEQFF
NA	TRBJ2-7	TRBV7-8	NA	TGTGCCAGCAGCAATCAGATCTACGAGCAGTACTTC	CASSNQIYEQYF
NA	TRBJ2-1	TRBV19	NA	TGTGCCAGTAGTATTAGGCTTGGGCGGGACAGTGAGCAGTTCTTC	CASSIRLGRDSEQFF
NA	TRBJ2-7	TRBV6-5	NA	TGTGCCAGCCGGGGTGAGACAGCGCACTACGAGGAGCAGTACTTC	CASRGETAHYEEQYF
NA	TRBJ2-4	TRBV19	NA	TGTGCCAGTAGTATAACTGGGGGGGCCAAAAACATTCAGTACTTC	CASSITGGAKNIQYF
medium-sized	TRBJ2-1	TRBV18	TRBD1	TGTGCCAGCTCAATGGGACAGGGCTCCTACAATGAGCAGTTCTTC	CASSMGQGSYNEQFF
NA	TRBJ2-5	TRBV2	NA	TGTGCCAGCAGGCTGGAGATCCAAGAGACCCAGTACTTC	CASRLEIQETQYF
NA	TRBJ1-5	TRBV19	TRBD1	TGTGCCAGTAGTATCGGGACAGGGGGCAATCAGCCCCAGCATTTT	CASSIGTGGNQPQHF
NA	TRBJ1-2	TRBV19	NA	TGTGCCAGTACCACTCCGGCCGGGGGCGGAAACTATGGCTACACCTTC	CASTTPAGGGNYGYTF
NA	TRBJ2-7	TRBV7-8	TRBD1	TGTGCCAGCAGCCCAAAGACAGGGGCCTTCTCCTACGAGCAGTACTTC	CASSPKTGAFSYEQYF
NA	TRBJ1-5	TRBV7-8	NA	TGTGCCAGCAGCTTAGATGGGGCTAGCAATCAGCCCCAGCATTTT	CASSLDGASNQPQHF
NA	TRBJ1-1	TRBV19	NA	TGTGCCAGTAGTAGATCCGAGGGCTCGTGGACTGAAGCTTTCTTT	CASSRSEGSWTEAFF
NA	TRBJ1-3	TRBV18	NA	TGTGCCAGCTCTGTATCCCAAGCGGGTGGAAACACCATATATTTT	CASSVSQAGGNTIYF
NA	TRBJ1-2	TRBV27	NA	TGTGCCAGCAGTCCCCACAACAAAGAGCAGGGTGGCTACACCTTC	CASSPHNKEQGGYTF
NA	TRBJ1-2	TRBV11-2	TRBD1	TGTGCCAGCAGCTTAGATGCAGGGGGCGTTGGCTACACCTTC	CASSLDAGGVGYTF
NA	TRBJ2-1	TRBV20-1	NA	TGCAGTGCTAGTCCCGCGCTGCTTGGAAACTACAATGAGCAGTTCTTC	CSASPALLGNYNEQFF
NA	TRBJ1-5	TRBV4-1	NA	TGCGCCAGCAGCCTACGATCGGGACAAATCAATCAGCCCCAGCATTTT	CASSLRSGQINQPQHF
NA	TRBJ2-7	TRBV14	TRBD2	TGTGCCAGCAGCCAAGAAAGGTATCCGGGAGGGGCCTACGAGCAGTACTTC	CASSQERYPGGAYEQYF
NA	TRBJ2-3	TRBV2	NA	TGTGCCAGCAATGGGTTTTTCACAGATACGCAGTATTTT	CASNGFFTDTQYF
NA	TRBJ2-7	TRBV9	TRBD2	TGTGCCAGCAGCGTAGCTGATAGTTCGGCGGGAGGGCCTTACGAGCAGTACTTC	CASSVADSSAGGPYEQYF
NA	TRBJ1-2	TRBV19	NA	TGTGCCAGTAGTTCGACTTGGGACGGCATCTATGGCTACACCTTC	CASSSTWDGIYGYTF
NA	TRBJ1-3	TRBV7-9	NA	TGTGCCAGCACCATAGGGCGGTTTGGGGGCAGGGCGGTTGGAAACACCATATATTTT	CASTIGRFGGRAVGNTIYF
NA	TRBJ2-7	TRBV21-1	NA	TGTGCCAGCAGCACACAGCGACAGGGGAAATACTACGAGCAGTACTTC	CASSTQRQGKYYEQYF
NA	TRBJ2-1	TRBV18	TRBD1	TGTGCCAGCTCACCCATGCCAGGGGGCGACAACAATGAGCAGTTCTTC	CASSPMPGGDNNEQFF
once	TRBJ2-7	TRBV30	NA	TGTGCCTGGAGTTTAGGCCAGGGGCTTTACGAGCAGTACTTC	CAWSLGQGLYEQYF
few	TRBJ1-5	TRBV19	NA	TGTGCCAGTACCCAATGGTCACTTGGTCAGCCCCAGCATTTT	CASTQWSLGQPQHF
NA	TRBJ1-1	TRBV10-1	TRBD1	TGCGCCAGCAGTGAACAGGGGGGTTACGGAGCTTTCTTT	CASSEQGGYGAFF
NA	TRBJ1-2	TRBV10-1	NA	TGCGCCAGCAGTGAGTATAGGGACGGCGGAGGCTACACCTTC	CASSEYRDGGGYTF
NA	TRBJ1-2	TRBV13	TRBD1	TGTGCCAGCAGCCATGGGACAGGGAATGGCTACACCTTC	CASSHGTGNGYTF
NA	TRBJ2-1	TRBV5-1	TRBD1	TGCGCCAGCAGCCTACCGGGACAGGGTTACAATGAGCAGTTCTTC	CASSLPGQGYNEQFF
NA	TRBJ2-7	TRBV19	TRBD1	TGTGCCAGTACCCTGGACAGGGTAGGGGGCGAGCAGTACTTC	CASTLDRVGGEQYF
NA	TRBJ1-2	TRBV27	TRBD1	TGTGCCAGCAGTAAAGACAGGGTAATCTATGGCTACACCTTC	CASSKDRVIYGYTF
NA	TRBJ1-1	TRBV5-1	NA	TGCGCCAGCAGCTTGGGAGAATACCGGGAAGCTTTCTTT	CASSLGEYREAFF